This TCR beta chain is drawn from a study of CD8 T cells in Susac syndrome. In germline, CDR1 is DFQATT, CDR2 SNEGSKA (reference sequence). The CDR3 spans 16 residues. V shed 3 bases and J shed 0 bases, with 18 bases lying between them. RNA was extracted with the RNeasy kit, and a quantity of about 0.45 to 1 ug was reverse transcribed using random hexamers. TCRdb called the immunoSEQ multiplex PCR reads again in MiXCR, with one record for every CDR3 protein. Of about 110,000 distinct CDR3 sequences in the sample, 94% were seen once. Diagnostic criteria for definite or probable disease, in their recently defined form, were met by the patients with Susac syndrome. The CD8+ and CD4+ T cells were isolated magnetically using a negative isolation approach, whereas the TEMRA cells were enriched by FACS.

This receptor was identified in a human donor with Susac syndrome. The sample taken for sequencing was CD8+ T cells from PBMCs. The chain couples TRBV20-1 to TRBJ2-7; a weak D match, TRBD1 (7 bases). The CDR3 reads CSARWLEGASSYEQYF. CDR3 nucleotides: TGCAGTGCTAGGTGGCTGGAGGGGGCGAGCTCCTACGAGCAGTACTTC.